This T cell receptor (beta chain) emerged from a study of PD-1 blockade in classical Hodgkin lymphoma. On this clone: As yet, its antigen is unknown.

General observations from the study: Baseline TCR diversity was reportedly lower in newly diagnosed patients than healthy donors. Factors driving the repertoire differences, possibly disease activity or prior therapy, remain undefined.

This sample's time point: newly diagnosed, previously untreated cHL patient sample. Using magnetic negative selection, the CD4+ T cells were separated out of thawed PBMCs. What served as comparison were PBMCs in newly diagnosed, untreated classical Hodgkin lymphoma. Assay used: immunoSEQ multiplex PCR; TCRdb lists only in-frame clones, some missing. Of 25,000 to 35,000 clones listed, about 85% are singletons. The sample consisted of CD4+ T cells from blood. This clonotype was sampled from a human donor with classical Hodgkin lymphoma.

CDR3 nucleotide sequence: TGTGCCAGCTCCAGGGTCATGAACACTGAAGCTTTCTTT. Its translation: CASSRVMNTEAFF. V is TRBV18 and J is TRBJ1-1; a weak D match, TRBD1 (5 bases). The V and J ends lost 6 bases and 0 bases respectively, with 8 bases between them. The CDR3 length is 13 residues. Germline-derived CDR1 and CDR2 are KGHSH and LQKENI.